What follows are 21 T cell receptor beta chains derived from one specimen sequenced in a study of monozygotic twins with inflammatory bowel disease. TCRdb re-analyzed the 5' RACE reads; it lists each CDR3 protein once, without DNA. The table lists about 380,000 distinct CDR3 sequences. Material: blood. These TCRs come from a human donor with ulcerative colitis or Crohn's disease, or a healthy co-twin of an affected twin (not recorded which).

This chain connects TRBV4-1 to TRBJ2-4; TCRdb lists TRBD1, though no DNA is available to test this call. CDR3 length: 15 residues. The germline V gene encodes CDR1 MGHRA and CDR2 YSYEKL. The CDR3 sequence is CASSHGTGGENIQYF.

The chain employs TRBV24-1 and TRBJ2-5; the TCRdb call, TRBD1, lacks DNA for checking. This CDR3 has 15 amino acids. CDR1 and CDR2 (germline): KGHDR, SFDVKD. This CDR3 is CATSDDRGRRETQYF.

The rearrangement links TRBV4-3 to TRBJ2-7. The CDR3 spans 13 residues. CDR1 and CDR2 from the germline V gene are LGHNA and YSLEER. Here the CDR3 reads CASSQIGTYEQYF.

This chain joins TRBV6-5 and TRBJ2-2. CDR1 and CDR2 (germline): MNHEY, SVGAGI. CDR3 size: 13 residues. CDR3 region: CASSYWTTGELFF.

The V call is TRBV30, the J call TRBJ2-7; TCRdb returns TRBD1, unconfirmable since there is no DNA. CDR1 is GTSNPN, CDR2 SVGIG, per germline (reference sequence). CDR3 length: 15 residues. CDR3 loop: CAWSGPGGRGYEQYF. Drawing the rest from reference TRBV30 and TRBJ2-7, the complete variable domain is SQTIHQWPATLVQPVGSPLSLECTVEGTSNPNLYWYRQAAGRGLQLLFYSVGIGQISSEVPQNLSASRPQDRQFILSSKKLLLSDSGFYLCAWSGPGGRGYEQYFGPGTRLTVT.

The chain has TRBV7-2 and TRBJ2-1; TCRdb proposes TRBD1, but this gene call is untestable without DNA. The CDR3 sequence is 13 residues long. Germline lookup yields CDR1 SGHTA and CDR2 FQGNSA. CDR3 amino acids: CASSLGHPLEQFF.

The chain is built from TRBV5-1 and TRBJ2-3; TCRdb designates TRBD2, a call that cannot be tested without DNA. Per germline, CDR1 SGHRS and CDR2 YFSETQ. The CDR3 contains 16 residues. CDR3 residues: CASSLGVAGGPDTQYF.

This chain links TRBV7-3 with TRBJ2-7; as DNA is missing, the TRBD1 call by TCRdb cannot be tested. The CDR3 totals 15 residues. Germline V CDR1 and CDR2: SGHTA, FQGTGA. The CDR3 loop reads CASSPQGGDAYEQYF.

The CDR3 loop is CASSPYVARGPYNEQFF. The V call is TRBV7-9, the J call TRBJ2-1; the D gene TCRdb calls, TRBD1, cannot be checked with no DNA. The CDR3 loop spans 17 amino acids. Germline V gene lookup returns CDR1 SEHNR and CDR2 FQNEAQ (reference sequence).

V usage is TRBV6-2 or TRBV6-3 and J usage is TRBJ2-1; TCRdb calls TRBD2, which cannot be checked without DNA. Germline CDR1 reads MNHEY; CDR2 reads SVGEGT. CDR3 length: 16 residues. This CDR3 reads CASSSPLAGGYNEQFF.

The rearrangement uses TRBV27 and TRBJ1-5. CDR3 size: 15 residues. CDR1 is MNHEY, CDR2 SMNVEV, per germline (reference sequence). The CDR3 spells CASSLNPGPNQPQHF.

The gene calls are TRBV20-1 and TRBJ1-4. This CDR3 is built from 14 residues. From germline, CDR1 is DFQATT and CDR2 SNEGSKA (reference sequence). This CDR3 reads CSARDTLLGEKLFF.

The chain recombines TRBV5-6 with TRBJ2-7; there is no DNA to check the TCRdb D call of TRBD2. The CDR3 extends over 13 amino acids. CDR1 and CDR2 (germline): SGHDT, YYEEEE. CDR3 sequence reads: CASSFGRAGEQYF.

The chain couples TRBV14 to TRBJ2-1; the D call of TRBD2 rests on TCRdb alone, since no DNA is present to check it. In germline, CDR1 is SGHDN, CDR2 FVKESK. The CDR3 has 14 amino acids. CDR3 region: CASSRGSGGNEQFF. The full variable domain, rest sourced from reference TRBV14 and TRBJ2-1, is EAGVTQFPSHSVIEKGQTVTLRCDPISGHDNLYWYRRVMGKEIKFLLHFVKESKQDESGMPNNRFLAERTGGTYSTLKVQPAELEDSGVYFCASSRGSGGNEQFFGPGTRLTVL.

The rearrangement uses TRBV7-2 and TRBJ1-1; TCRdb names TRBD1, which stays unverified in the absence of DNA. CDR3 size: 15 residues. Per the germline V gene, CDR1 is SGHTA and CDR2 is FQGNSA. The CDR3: CASSLALGGNTEAFF.

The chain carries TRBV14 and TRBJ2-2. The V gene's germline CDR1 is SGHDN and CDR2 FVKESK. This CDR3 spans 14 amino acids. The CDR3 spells CASSQVFYTGELFF.

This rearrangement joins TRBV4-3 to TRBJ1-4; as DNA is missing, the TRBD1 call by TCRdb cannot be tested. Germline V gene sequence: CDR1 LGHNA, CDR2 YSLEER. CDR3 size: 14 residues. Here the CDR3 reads CASSPQGAGEKLFF.

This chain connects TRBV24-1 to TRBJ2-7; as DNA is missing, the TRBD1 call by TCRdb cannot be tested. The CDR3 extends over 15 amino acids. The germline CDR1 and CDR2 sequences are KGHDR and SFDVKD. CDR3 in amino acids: CATSDNRGKGYEQYF.

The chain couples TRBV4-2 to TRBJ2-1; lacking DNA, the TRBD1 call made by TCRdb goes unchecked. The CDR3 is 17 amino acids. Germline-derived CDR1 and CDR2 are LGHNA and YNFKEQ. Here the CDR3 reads CASSQDPPGTDVDEQFF.

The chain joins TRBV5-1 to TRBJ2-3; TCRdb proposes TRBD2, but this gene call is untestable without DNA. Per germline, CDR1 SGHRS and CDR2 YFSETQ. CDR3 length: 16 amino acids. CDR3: CASSPRLAEATDTQYF.

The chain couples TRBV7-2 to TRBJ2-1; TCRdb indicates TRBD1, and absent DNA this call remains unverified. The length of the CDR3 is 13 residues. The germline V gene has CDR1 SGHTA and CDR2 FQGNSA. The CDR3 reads CASSFSQGNEQFF. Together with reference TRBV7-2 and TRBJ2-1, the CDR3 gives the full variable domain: GAGVSQSPSNKVTEKGKDVELRCDPISGHTALYWYRQSLGQGLEFLIYFQGNSAPDKSGLPSDRFSAERTGGSVSTLTIQRTQQEDSAVYLCASSFSQGNEQFFGPGTRLTVL.